The sequence of this T cell receptor (beta chain) was determined in a study of OX40 agonist ivuxolimab in advanced cancers. Study-level information: As their treatment, patients were administered ivuxolimab, an agonistic anti-OX40 (CD134) antibody. Partial responses were achieved by three patients, one with hepatocellular carcinoma and two with cutaneous melanoma. Study results and caveats: With doses of 0.1 to 3.0 mg/kg, CD4+ and CD8+ blood T cells had undergone clonal expansion by week 6.

Note on this clone: Antigen: not known.

The V and J ends lost 6 bases and 0 bases respectively, with 12 bases between them. CDR3 length equals 15 residues. CDR1 and CDR2 (germline): LGHNT, FRNRAP. Repertoires were generated with immunoSEQ multiplex PCR, while TCRdb's copy carries only in-frame clones and drops some. The table includes about 50,000 clones, about four fifths detected once. The receptor comes from an adult with an advanced solid tumor such as melanoma, head and neck, liver or kidney cancer. The chain uses TRBV12-5 and TRBJ2-1; the D gene is possibly TRBD1 (6 bases). The source was CD4+ or CD8+ T cells sorted from blood, collected in a trial of the OX40 agonist ivuxolimab. In nucleotides, the CDR3 is TGTGCTAGTGGCCCAACAGGGATCTCCTACAATGAGCAGTTCTTC. Its protein is CASGPTGISYNEQFF. The whole variable domain, filled in from reference TRBV12-5 and TRBJ2-1, reads DARVTQTPRHKVTEMGQEVTMRCQPILGHNTVFWYRQTMMQGLELLAYFRNRAPLDDSGMPKDRFSAEMPDATLATLKIQPSEPRDSAVYFCASGPTGISYNEQFFGPGTRLTVL.